The present entry profiles one T cell receptor beta chain with its context. The data are from a study of technical replicates of blood from several donors. J gave up 6 bases and V 5 bases, and 4 bases lay outside the gene matches. Germline V CDR1 and CDR2: MNHEY, SMNVEV (reference sequence). This CDR3 has 14 amino acids. Profiling relied on immunoSEQ multiplex PCR, and the TCRdb table lists in-frame clones only, not all of them. Counted here are some 76,000 clones, 94% occurring once; the ten biggest clones make up 0.3% to 0.5%. The sequence was collected from a human donor in good health. Sequencing used T cells isolated from PBMCs. The gene calls are TRBV27 and TRBJ1-5, with 10 nucleotides matching TRBD1. CDR3: CASSLDRGGQPQHF. CDR3 nucleotides: TGTGCCAGCAGTCTGGACAGGGGGGGTCAGCCCCAGCATTTT.